The entry below describes one T cell receptor beta chain. The data were taken from a study of blood T cell repertoires in COVID-19. This CDR3 contains 15 residues. The germline V gene has CDR1 MGHDK and CDR2 SYGVNS. Between the trimmed V and J ends, which lost 0 bases and 7 bases, there was a span of 12 bases. Original data processing: Estimates of nucleated cell counts were drawn from the amplification of reference gene primers. Sequencing was performed with immunoSEQ multiplex PCR; in TCRdb, only in-frame clones are kept and a portion is missing. V, J and clone size are taken as reported in that table, and D and trimming were inferred from the DNA itself. The table shows fewer than 200,000 clones, with 60% to 80% occurring only once.

The TCR was taken from a woman in her seventies with acute or convalescent COVID-19. The specimen sequenced was peripheral blood. The chain couples TRBV25-1 to TRBJ1-4; a possible D gene is TRBD1 (6 bases). In DNA, the CDR3 is TGTGCCAGCAGTGAATACTGGGGGCAGGGTGAAAAACTGTTTTTT. It yields the protein CASSEYWGQGEKLFF.